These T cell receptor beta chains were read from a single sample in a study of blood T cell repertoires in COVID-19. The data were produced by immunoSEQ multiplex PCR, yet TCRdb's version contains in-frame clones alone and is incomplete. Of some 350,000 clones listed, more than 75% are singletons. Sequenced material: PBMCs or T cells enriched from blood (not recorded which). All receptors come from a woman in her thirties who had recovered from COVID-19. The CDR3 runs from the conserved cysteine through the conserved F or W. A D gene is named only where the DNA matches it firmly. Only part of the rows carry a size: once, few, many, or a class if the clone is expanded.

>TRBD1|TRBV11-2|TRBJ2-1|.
CASSSGQGYNEQFF
TGTGCCAGCAGCTCGGGACAGGGATACAATGAGCAGTTCTTC
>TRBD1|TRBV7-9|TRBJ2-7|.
CASSWDSTGEQYF
TGTGCCAGCAGCTGGGACAGTACTGGCGAGCAGTACTTC
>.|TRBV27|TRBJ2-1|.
CASSLSGGSSYNEQFF
TGTGCCAGCAGTTTATCCGGGGGATCCTCCTACAATGAGCAGTTCTTC
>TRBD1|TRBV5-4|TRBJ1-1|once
CASSLVGRGDTEAFF
TGTGCCAGCAGCTTGGTTGGCAGGGGGGACACTGAAGCTTTCTTT
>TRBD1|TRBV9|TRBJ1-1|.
CASSVATGQGAFAFF
TGTGCCAGCAGCGTAGCAACGGGACAGGGGGCATTTGCTTTCTTT
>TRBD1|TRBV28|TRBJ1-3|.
CASSNGQGKGTIYF
TGTGCCAGCAGTAACGGACAGGGCAAAGGCACCATATATTTT
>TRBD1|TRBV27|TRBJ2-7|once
CASSSLPGQGRSEQYF
TGTGCCAGCAGTTCACTCCCGGGACAGGGTAGGAGCGAGCAGTACTTC
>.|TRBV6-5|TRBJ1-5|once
CATVEGFGNQPQHF
TGTGCCACCGTCGAGGGTTTTGGCAATCAGCCCCAGCATTTT
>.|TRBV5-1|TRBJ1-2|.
CASSPDSPQGYTF
TGCGCCAGCAGCCCCGACAGTCCCCAAGGCTACACCTTC
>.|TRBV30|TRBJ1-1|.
CAWELLNTEAFF
TGTGCCTGGGAACTATTGAACACTGAAGCTTTCTTT
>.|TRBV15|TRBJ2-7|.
CATGDGQYEQYF
TGTGCCACCGGCGACGGACAGTACGAGCAGTACTTC
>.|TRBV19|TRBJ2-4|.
CASIPRGLEYF
TGTGCCAGTATTCCTAGGGGATTAGAGTACTTC
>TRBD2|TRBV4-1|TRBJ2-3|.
CASSQEAPSGGSTDTQYF
TGCGCCAGCAGCCAAGAGGCCCCCAGCGGGGGTAGCACAGATACGCAGTATTTT
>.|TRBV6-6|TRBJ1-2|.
CASSSSGSNYGYTF
TGTGCCAGCAGTAGCTCCGGGAGTAACTATGGCTACACCTTC
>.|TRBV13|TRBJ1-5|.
CASSSAGRQPQHF
TGTGCCAGCAGCTCCGCGGGACGCCAGCCCCAGCATTTT
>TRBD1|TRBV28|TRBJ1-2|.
CASSSGGTFFNYGYTF
TGTGCCAGCAGTTCAGGGGGAACTTTTTTTAACTATGGCTACACCTTC
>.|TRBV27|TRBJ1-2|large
CASSFAPGYNYGYTF
TGTGCCAGCAGTTTTGCGCCAGGATATAACTATGGCTACACCTTC
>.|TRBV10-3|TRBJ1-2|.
CAISESVGDGYTF
TGTGCCATCAGTGAGTCGGTGGGAGATGGCTACACCTTC
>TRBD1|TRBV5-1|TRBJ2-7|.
CASSLGPRDRTYEQYF
TGCGCCAGCAGCTTGGGACCCCGGGACAGAACCTACGAGCAGTACTTC
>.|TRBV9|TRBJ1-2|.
CASSVRGGALGYGYTF
TGTGCCAGCAGCGTACGAGGGGGGGCGCTTGGCTATGGCTACACCTTC
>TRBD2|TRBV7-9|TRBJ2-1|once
CASSFSGAHEQFF
TGTGCCAGCAGCTTTAGCGGGGCTCATGAGCAGTTCTTC
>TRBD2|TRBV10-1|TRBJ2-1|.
CASSESSPGTKSNSYNEQFF
TGCGCCAGCAGTGAGTCGAGTCCAGGGACTAAATCTAACTCCTACAATGAGCAGTTCTTC
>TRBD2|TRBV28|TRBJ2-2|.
CASHPPTSGTGELFF
TGTGCCAGCCATCCGCCGACTAGCGGCACCGGGGAGCTGTTTTTT
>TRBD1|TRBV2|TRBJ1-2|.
CASSEGQGANYGYTF
TGTGCCAGCAGTGAGGGGCAGGGGGCGAACTATGGCTACACCTTC
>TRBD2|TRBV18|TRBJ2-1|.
CASSPPSGSGFQNEQFF
TGTGCCAGCTCACCCCCCTCAGGTAGCGGGTTCCAAAATGAGCAGTTCTTC
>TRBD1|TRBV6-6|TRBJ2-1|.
CASSQTGGGSSYNEQFF
TGTGCCAGCAGTCAGACAGGGGGCGGAAGCTCCTACAATGAGCAGTTCTTC
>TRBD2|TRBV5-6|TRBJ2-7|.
CASSAKTSGGPLYEQYF
TGTGCCAGCAGCGCCAAGACTAGCGGGGGACCTCTCTACGAGCAGTACTTC
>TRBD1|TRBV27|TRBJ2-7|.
CASSLRGQSPYEQYF
TGTGCCAGCAGTTTAAGGGGACAGTCCCCCTACGAGCAGTACTTC
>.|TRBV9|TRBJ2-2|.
CASSVGAGRSTGELFF
TGTGCCAGCAGCGTAGGAGCAGGGAGGAGTACCGGGGAGCTGTTTTTT
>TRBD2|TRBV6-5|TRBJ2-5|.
CASSYALAGVGETQYF
TGTGCCAGCAGTTACGCGCTAGCGGGGGTGGGAGAGACCCAGTACTTC
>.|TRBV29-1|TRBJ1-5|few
CSVGSGSNQPQHF
TGCAGCGTTGGGTCAGGTAGCAATCAGCCCCAGCATTTT
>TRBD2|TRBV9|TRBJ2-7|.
CASSVGTSEGYEQYF
TGTGCCAGCAGCGTAGGGACTAGCGAGGGCTACGAGCAGTACTTC
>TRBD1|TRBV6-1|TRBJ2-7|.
CASSEGGQYEQYF
TGTGCCAGCAGTGAAGGGGGACAGTACGAGCAGTACTTC
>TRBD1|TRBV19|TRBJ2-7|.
CASSMGTGAEQYF
TGTGCCAGTAGTATGGGGACAGGGGCCGAGCAGTACTTC